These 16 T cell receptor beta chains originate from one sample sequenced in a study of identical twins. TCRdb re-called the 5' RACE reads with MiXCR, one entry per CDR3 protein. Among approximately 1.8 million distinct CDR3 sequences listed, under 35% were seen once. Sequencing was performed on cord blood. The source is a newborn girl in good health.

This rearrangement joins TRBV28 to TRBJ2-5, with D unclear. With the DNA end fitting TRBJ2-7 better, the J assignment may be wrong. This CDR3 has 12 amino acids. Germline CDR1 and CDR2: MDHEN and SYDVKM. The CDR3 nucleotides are TGTGCCAGCAGTTTGCAACTTAACGAGCAGTACTTC. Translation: CASSLQLNEQYF.

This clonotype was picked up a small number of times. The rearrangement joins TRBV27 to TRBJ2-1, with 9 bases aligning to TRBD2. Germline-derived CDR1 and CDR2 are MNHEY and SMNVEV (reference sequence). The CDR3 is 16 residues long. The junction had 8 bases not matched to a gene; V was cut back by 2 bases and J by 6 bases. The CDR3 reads CASSLRRRGRANEQFF. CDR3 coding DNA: TGTGCCAGCAGTTTACGACGGCGCGGGAGGGCCAATGAGCAGTTCTTC.

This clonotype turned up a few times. The CDR3 sequence: CASSLALGVLSYEQYF. CDR3 DNA: TGTGCCAGCAGTTTAGCGTTGGGGGTTCTCTCCTACGAGCAGTACTTC. V gene TRBV12-3 or TRBV12-4 combines with J gene TRBJ2-7; the D gene could be TRBD1 or TRBD2 (5 bases each). V was shortened by 0 bases and J by 0 bases, with 12 bases between the two germline ends. The CDR3 covers 16 residues.

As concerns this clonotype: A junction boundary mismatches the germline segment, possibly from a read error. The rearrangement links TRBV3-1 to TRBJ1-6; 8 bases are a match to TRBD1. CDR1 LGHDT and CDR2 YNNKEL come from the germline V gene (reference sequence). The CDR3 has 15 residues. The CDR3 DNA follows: TGTGCCGGCAGCCCTGGGACAGGTCGGAATTCACCCCTCCACTTT. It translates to CAGSPGTGRNSPLHF.

DNA of the CDR3: TGTGCCAGCTCACCACACAGAAACTATGGCTACACCTTC. Residues: CASSPHRNYGYTF. This rearrangement joins TRBV18 to TRBJ1-2; D unresolved. Germline CDR1 is KGHSH and CDR2 is LQKENI. Trimming took 1 base from V and 2 from J, leaving 5 bases between them. The length of the CDR3 is 13 residues.

The CDR3 sequence: CSAGRERNQPQHF. The CDR3 coding sequence is TGCAGTGCCGGTCGAGAGCGCAATCAGCCCCAGCATTTT. V is TRBV20-1 and J is TRBJ1-5; D gene ambiguous. V dropped 6 bases and J dropped 2 bases, with 11 bases sitting between them. The CDR3 loop spans 13 amino acids. Germline CDR1 is DFQATT and CDR2 is SNEGSKA (reference sequence).

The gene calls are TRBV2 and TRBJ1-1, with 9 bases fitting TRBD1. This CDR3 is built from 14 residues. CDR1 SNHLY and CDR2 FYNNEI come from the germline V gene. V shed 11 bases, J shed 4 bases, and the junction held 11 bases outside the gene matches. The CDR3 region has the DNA TGTGCCGCCGGGACAGGGATTCCTAGCACTGAAGCTTTCTTT. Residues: CAAGTGIPSTEAFF.

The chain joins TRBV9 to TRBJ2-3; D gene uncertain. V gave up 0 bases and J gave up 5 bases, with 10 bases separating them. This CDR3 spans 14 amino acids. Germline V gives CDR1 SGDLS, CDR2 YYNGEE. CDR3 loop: CASSVVDFQDTQYF. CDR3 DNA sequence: TGTGCCAGCAGCGTAGTAGACTTTCAAGATACGCAGTATTTT.

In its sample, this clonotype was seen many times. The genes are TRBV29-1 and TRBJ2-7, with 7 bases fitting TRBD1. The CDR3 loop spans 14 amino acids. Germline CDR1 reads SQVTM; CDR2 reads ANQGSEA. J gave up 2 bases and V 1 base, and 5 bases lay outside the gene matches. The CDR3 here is CSVEVGTAAYEQYF. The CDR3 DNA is TGCAGCGTTGAAGTTGGGACAGCTGCCTACGAGCAGTACTTC.

CDR3 region: CSVLGGGQTQYF. CDR3 sequence (DNA): TGCAGTGTTTTAGGAGGGGGACAGACCCAGTACTTC. V gene TRBV20-1 combines with J gene TRBJ2-7; D possibly matches TRBD1 or TRBD2 (6 bases each). The J call may be incorrect, as the DNA end agrees better with TRBJ2-5. The CDR3 runs 12 residues. Germline V gene lookup returns CDR1 DFQATT and CDR2 SNEGSKA (reference sequence).

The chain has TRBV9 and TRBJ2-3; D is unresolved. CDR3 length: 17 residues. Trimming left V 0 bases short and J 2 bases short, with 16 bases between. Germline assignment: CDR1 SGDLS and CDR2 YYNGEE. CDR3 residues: CASSVESQPLFTDTQYF. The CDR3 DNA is TGTGCCAGCAGCGTAGAGTCCCAACCCCTCTTCACAGATACGCAGTATTTT.

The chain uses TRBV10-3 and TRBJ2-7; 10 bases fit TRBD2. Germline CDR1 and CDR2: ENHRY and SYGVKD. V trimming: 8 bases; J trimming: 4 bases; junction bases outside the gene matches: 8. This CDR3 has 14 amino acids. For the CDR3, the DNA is TGTGCCATCGGCTCTAGCGGGGGAGGGTACGAGCAGTACTTC. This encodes CAIGSSGGGYEQYF.

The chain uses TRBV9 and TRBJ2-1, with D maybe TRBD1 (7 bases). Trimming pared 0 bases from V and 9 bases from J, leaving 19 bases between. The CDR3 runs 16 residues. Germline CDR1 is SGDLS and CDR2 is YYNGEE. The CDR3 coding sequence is TGTGCCAGCAGCGTAGTAGGGGGCGGGCGGGAACGTGAGCAGTTCTTC. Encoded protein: CASSVVGGGREREQFF.

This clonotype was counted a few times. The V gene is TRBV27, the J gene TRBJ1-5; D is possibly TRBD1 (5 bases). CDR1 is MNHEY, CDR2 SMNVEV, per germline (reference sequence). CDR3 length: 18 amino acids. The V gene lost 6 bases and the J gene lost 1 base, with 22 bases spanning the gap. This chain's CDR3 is CASSPWGRQALSNQPQHF. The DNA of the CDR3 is TGTGCCAGCAGCCCGTGGGGCAGGCAAGCCCTAAGCAATCAGCCCCAGCATTTT.

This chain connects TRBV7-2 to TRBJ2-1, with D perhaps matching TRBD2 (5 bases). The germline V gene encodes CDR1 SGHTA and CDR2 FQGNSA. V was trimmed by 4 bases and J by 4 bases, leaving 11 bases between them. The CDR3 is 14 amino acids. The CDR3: CASSWTPGYNEQFF. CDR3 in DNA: TGTGCCAGCAGCTGGACCCCGGGGTACAATGAGCAGTTCTTC.

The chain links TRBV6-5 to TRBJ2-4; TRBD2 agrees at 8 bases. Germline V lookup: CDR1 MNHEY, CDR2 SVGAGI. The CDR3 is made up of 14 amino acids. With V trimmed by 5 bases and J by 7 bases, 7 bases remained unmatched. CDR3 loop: CASSGTRGLNIQYF. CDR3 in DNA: TGTGCCAGCAGTGGGACTAGAGGACTGAACATTCAGTACTTC.